These 26 T cell receptor beta chains share one sample of origin, sequenced in a study of control samples from healthy donors and cancer patients. Sequencing was performed with immunoSEQ multiplex PCR; in TCRdb, only in-frame clones are kept and a portion is missing. Of about 100,000 clones in the sample, roughly 88% were seen once. Material for sequencing was blood. These receptors all stem from a man in his thirties or forties in good health.

V and J are TRBV2 and TRBJ1-5; D is unclear. Trimming removed 8 bases from V and 2 bases from J, with 10 bases in between. This CDR3 has 13 residues. CDR1 SNHLY and CDR2 FYNNEI come from the germline V gene. The CDR3 DNA reads as TGTGCCAGCCAGGCCCATGGCAATCAGCCCCAGCATTTT. This gives the protein CASQAHGNQPQHF.

The chain has TRBV18 and TRBJ1-4; D gene unclear. The CDR3 sequence is 16 residues long. Germline V gene data show CDR1 as KGHSH and CDR2 as LQKENI. Trimming shortened V by 2 bases and J by 2 bases, and 12 bases separated the two germline ends. The CDR3 sequence is CASSPYSGDTNEKLFF. CDR3 nucleotides: TGTGCCAGCTCACCATACTCAGGCGACACTAATGAAAAACTGTTTTTT. Using reference TRBV18 and TRBJ1-4 for the parts outside the CDR3, the full variable domain is NAGVMQNPRHLVRRRGQEARLRCSPMKGHSHVYWYRQLPEEGLKFMVYLQKENIIDESGMPKERFSAEFPKEGPSILRIQQVVRGDSAAYFCASSPYSGDTNEKLFFGSGTQLSVL.

This clone showed up just a few times. The chain joins TRBV30 to TRBJ2-7; 7 nucleotides match TRBD1. Germline CDR1 is GTSNPN and CDR2 is SVGIG (reference sequence). V shed 5 bases and J 6 bases; nucleotides not matched to a gene: 7. This CDR3 region has 12 residues. CDR3 DNA: TGTGCCTGGGGGACATCAGGGGGCGAGCAGTACTTC. Encoded protein: CAWGTSGGEQYF.

The V gene is TRBV30, the J gene TRBJ1-1, with 7 nucleotides matching TRBD1. V trimming: 1 base; J trimming: 6 bases; junction bases outside the gene matches: 5. Germline assignment: CDR1 GTSNPN and CDR2 SVGIG (reference sequence). The CDR3 is made up of 13 amino acids. The CDR3 sequence: CAWSEGALPEAFF. The CDR3 DNA sequence: TGTGCCTGGAGTGAGGGGGCCCTACCTGAAGCTTTCTTT.

The chain recombines TRBV7-2 with TRBJ1-1, with D tentatively TRBD1 (5 bases). Trimming took off 4 bases at V and 10 bases at J, with 16 bases between the two ends. This CDR3 has 13 amino acids. The germline V gene has CDR1 SGHTA and CDR2 FQGNSA. The DNA for the CDR3 is TGTGCCAGCAGCTCATACGGGGGAGGTGGAGCTTTCTTT. It codes for CASSSYGGGGAFF.

CDR3 sequence: CASSLARANTEAFF. Here the CDR3 DNA reads TGCGCCAGCAGCCTGGCCAGAGCGAACACTGAAGCTTTCTTT. The chain recombines TRBV4-1 with TRBJ1-1; D call uncertain. This CDR3 comprises 14 residues. V was shortened by 4 bases and J by 1 base, with 10 bases between the two germline ends. Germline V gene data show CDR1 as MGHRA and CDR2 as YSYEKL.

The V gene is TRBV9, the J gene TRBJ2-1; the D gene is possibly TRBD1 (6 bases). The length of the CDR3 is 15 residues. V lost 3 bases to trimming and J lost 8 bases, with 18 bases between them. Germline CDR1 SGDLS, CDR2 YYNGEE. CDR3 coding DNA: TGTGCCAGCAGCGCCTCCTGGGGGCTCGCCGATGAGCAGTTCTTC. Its translation: CASSASWGLADEQFF. The full variable domain, with the rest looked up from reference TRBV9 and TRBJ2-1, is DSGVTQTPKHLITATGQRVTLRCSPRSGDLSVYWYQQSLDQGLQFLIQYYNGEERAKGNILERFSAQQFPDLHSELNLSSLELGDSALYFCASSASWGLADEQFFGPGTRLTVL.

This chain links TRBV7-9 with TRBJ2-4; TRBD1 agrees at 9 bases. The CDR3 is 19 residues long. Germline CDR1 and CDR2: SEHNR and FQNEAQ (reference sequence). Trimming cost V 5 bases and J 0 bases; bases outside gene matches: 14. CDR3 residues: CASSPSPGQGELAKNIQYF. In DNA, the CDR3 is TGTGCCAGCAGCCCTAGCCCGGGACAGGGAGAATTAGCCAAAAACATTCAGTACTTC.

V usage is TRBV5-1 and J usage is TRBJ2-2; D call uncertain. The length of the CDR3 is 16 residues. Trimming removed 0 bases from V and 1 base from J, with 10 bases in between. CDR1 and CDR2 (germline): SGHRS, YFSETQ. The CDR3 loop is CASSLGAGLNTGELFF. Written as DNA, the CDR3 is TGCGCCAGCAGCTTGGGTGCCGGCCTGAACACCGGGGAGCTGTTTTTT.

The chain combines TRBV28 with TRBJ2-3; 11 bases are shared with TRBD2. With 6 bases clipped from V and 4 bases from J, the junction kept 6 bases outside the gene matches. This CDR3 spans 15 amino acids. CDR1 and CDR2 (germline): MDHEN, SYDVKM. CDR3: CASRLAGGRPDTQYF. The DNA for the CDR3 is TGTGCCAGCAGATTAGCGGGAGGGCGCCCAGATACGCAGTATTTT.

V and J are TRBV11-2 and TRBJ2-7, with D possibly matching TRBD2 (5 bases). From germline, CDR1 is SGHAT and CDR2 FQNNGV. CDR3 size: 16 residues. Trimming shortened V by 5 bases and J by 0 bases, and 17 bases separated the two germline ends. The CDR3: CASSPSPQRSSYEQYF. CDR3 bases: TGTGCCAGCAGCCCCTCTCCCCAGCGGTCCTCCTACGAGCAGTACTTC.

The chain joins TRBV3-1 (or the pseudogene TRBV3-2) to TRBJ1-1, with D possibly being TRBD1 (6 bases). Germline V lookup: CDR1 LGHDT, CDR2 YNNKEL (reference sequence). V was shortened by 4 bases and J by 5 bases, with 11 bases between the two germline ends. The length of the CDR3 is 13 residues. The CDR3, as DNA: TGTGCCAGCAGCCGCGACAGGCGGACTGAAGCTTTCTTT. Amino acid sequence: CASSRDRRTEAFF.

The J gene is TRBJ2-7, the V gene TRBV6-2 or TRBV6-3; 13 nucleotides agree with TRBD2. This CDR3 contains 17 residues. CDR1 is MNHEY and CDR2 is SVGEGT in the germline V gene. The V segment lost 2 bases and the J segment 3 bases; nucleotides outside the gene matches: 7. In DNA, the CDR3 is TGTGCCAGCAGTTACGGGACTAGCGGGATAGGGGTCTACGAGCAGTACTTC. Protein product: CASSYGTSGIGVYEQYF.

V gene TRBV20-1 combines with J gene TRBJ2-1, with TRBD2 matching over 10 bases. J was trimmed by 10 bases and V by 7 bases; bases with no gene match: 4. The CDR3 runs 11 residues. CDR1 is DFQATT and CDR2 is SNEGSKA in the germline V gene (reference sequence). CDR3 bases: TGCAGTGTCGCTAGCGGGAGCGAGCAGTTCTTC. Translating it yields CSVASGSEQFF.

The sample holds one count of this clone. The rearrangement links TRBV7-3 to TRBJ2-1; 7 positions match TRBD1. Trimming removed 0 bases from V and 3 bases from J; junction bases left unmatched: 8. The germline gives CDR1 SGHTA, CDR2 FQGTGA. The CDR3 is made up of 17 amino acids. The CDR3, as DNA: TGTGCCAGCAGCTTAACGACGGCCAGGGGGATCTACAATGAGCAGTTCTTC. This codes for CASSLTTARGIYNEQFF.

The V gene is TRBV9, the J gene TRBJ2-5; no clear D gene. This CDR3 spans 14 amino acids. V was clipped by 0 bases and J by 2 bases, with 8 bases between them. Per germline, CDR1 SGDLS and CDR2 YYNGEE. CDR3 sequence reads: CASSVGRVQETQYF. DNA of the CDR3: TGTGCCAGCAGCGTAGGTAGGGTACAAGAGACCCAGTACTTC.

This clone appeared once. The chain combines TRBV6-5 with TRBJ1-1; D is undetermined. Deletions cut 7 bases from V and 1 base from J, with 7 bases between. This CDR3 region has 12 residues. Germline V CDR1 and CDR2: MNHEY, SVGAGI. CDR3 sequence reads: CASMDGNTEAFF. The CDR3 region has the DNA TGTGCCAGCATGGACGGGAACACTGAAGCTTTCTTT.

The J gene is TRBJ2-1, the V gene TRBV9; 7 positions agree with TRBD2. Germline CDR1 reads SGDLS; CDR2 reads YYNGEE. The CDR3 runs to 15 residues. V trimming: 0 bases; J trimming: 3 bases; junction bases outside the gene matches: 3. CDR3 residues: CASSVGKRGYNEQFF. The CDR3 DNA reads TGTGCCAGCAGCGTAGGTAAGCGGGGCTACAATGAGCAGTTCTTC. Full variable domain (remainder filled in from reference TRBV9 and TRBJ2-1): DSGVTQTPKHLITATGQRVTLRCSPRSGDLSVYWYQQSLDQGLQFLIQYYNGEERAKGNILERFSAQQFPDLHSELNLSSLELGDSALYFCASSVGKRGYNEQFFGPGTRLTVL.

The chain uses TRBV18 and TRBJ2-1, with D possibly being TRBD1 (6 bases). The germline V gene encodes CDR1 KGHSH and CDR2 LQKENI. This CDR3 region has 13 residues. Between the trimmed V and J ends, which lost 3 bases and 7 bases, there was a span of 10 bases. CDR3 sequence: CASSPGQGNEQFF. As DNA, the CDR3 is TGTGCCAGCTCACCGGGCCAGGGGAATGAGCAGTTCTTC.

This chain joins TRBV5-1 and TRBJ2-1; D possibly uses TRBD1 or TRBD2 (5 bases each). The CDR3 is 15 residues long. The germline V and J ends were trimmed by 0 bases and 8 bases, with 15 bases remaining between them. Germline V gives CDR1 SGHRS, CDR2 YFSETQ. CDR3 sequence reads: CASSLGGGLMDEQFF. In DNA, the CDR3 is TGCGCCAGCAGCTTGGGGGGCGGGCTAATGGATGAGCAGTTCTTC. The variable domain in full, completed from reference TRBV5-1 and TRBJ2-1, reads KAGVTQTPRYLIKTRGQQVTLSCSPISGHRSVSWYQQTPGQGLQFLFEYFSETQRNKGNFPGRFSGRQFSNSRSEMNVSTLELGDSALYLCASSLGGGLMDEQFFGPGTRLTVL.

CDR3 region: CASSPGDSPEAFF. The CDR3 DNA reads TGCGCCAGCAGCCCAGGGGACAGCCCTGAAGCTTTCTTT. The chain couples TRBV5-1 to TRBJ1-1, with 7 bases lining up with TRBD1. The V and J ends lost 4 bases and 6 bases, in that order; junction bases with no gene match: 6. The CDR3 contains 13 residues. Germline V gene lookup returns CDR1 SGHRS and CDR2 YFSETQ.

V gene TRBV9 combines with J gene TRBJ1-1; D is unresolved. CDR1 SGDLS and CDR2 YYNGEE come from the germline V gene. There are 17 residues in the CDR3. Deletions cut 0 bases from V and 11 bases from J, with 26 bases between. Here the CDR3 reads CASSVGPDIPAPPEAFF. CDR3 sequence (DNA): TGTGCCAGCAGCGTAGGGCCTGACATCCCCGCACCCCCAGAGGCTTTCTTT. The whole variable domain, filled in from reference TRBV9 and TRBJ1-1, reads DSGVTQTPKHLITATGQRVTLRCSPRSGDLSVYWYQQSLDQGLQFLIQYYNGEERAKGNILERFSAQQFPDLHSELNLSSLELGDSALYFCASSVGPDIPAPPEAFFGQGTRLTVV.

The rearrangement joins TRBV11-2 to TRBJ2-2; perhaps TRBD2 as D (6 bases). Trimming stripped 3 bases from V and 4 bases from J, with 18 bases between. CDR3 size: 17 residues. Germline V lookup: CDR1 SGHAT, CDR2 FQNNGV. CDR3 coding DNA: TGTGCCAGCAGCTTTAGGTCGGGCCTAGCGCCCACCGGGGAGCTGTTTTTT. Translating it yields CASSFRSGLAPTGELFF.

This clone was counted a single time. The rearrangement links TRBV3-1 (or the pseudogene TRBV3-2) to TRBJ1-5; a weak D match, TRBD1 (5 bases). The V and J ends lost 3 bases and 6 bases respectively, with 18 bases between them. Germline V gene sequence: CDR1 LGHDT, CDR2 YNNKEL (reference sequence). The length of the CDR3 is 16 residues. The CDR3 region has the DNA TGTGCCAGCAGCCACGAGGGGACCCCCGGCGGTCAGCCCCAGCATTTT. This sequence encodes CASSHEGTPGGQPQHF.

V usage is TRBV14 and J usage is TRBJ2-6; TRBD1 matches at 8 bases. This CDR3 contains 17 residues. CDR1 is SGHDN, CDR2 FVKESK, per germline. V gave up 4 bases and J gave up 3 bases; unmatched junction bases: 8. CDR3 residues: CASSLRQGARGANVLTF. Written as DNA, the CDR3 is TGTGCCAGCAGCCTGAGGCAGGGGGCTCGTGGGGCCAACGTCCTGACTTTC.

The V and J genes are TRBV27 and TRBJ1-2; D may be TRBD1 (5 bases). V gave up 0 bases and J gave up 2 bases, with 7 bases separating them. This CDR3 region has 14 residues. Looked up from germline, CDR1 is MNHEY and CDR2 is SMNVEV (reference sequence). The DNA for the CDR3 is TGTGCCAGCAGTTTATCGGCAGGGAACTATGGCTACACCTTC. It yields the protein CASSLSAGNYGYTF.